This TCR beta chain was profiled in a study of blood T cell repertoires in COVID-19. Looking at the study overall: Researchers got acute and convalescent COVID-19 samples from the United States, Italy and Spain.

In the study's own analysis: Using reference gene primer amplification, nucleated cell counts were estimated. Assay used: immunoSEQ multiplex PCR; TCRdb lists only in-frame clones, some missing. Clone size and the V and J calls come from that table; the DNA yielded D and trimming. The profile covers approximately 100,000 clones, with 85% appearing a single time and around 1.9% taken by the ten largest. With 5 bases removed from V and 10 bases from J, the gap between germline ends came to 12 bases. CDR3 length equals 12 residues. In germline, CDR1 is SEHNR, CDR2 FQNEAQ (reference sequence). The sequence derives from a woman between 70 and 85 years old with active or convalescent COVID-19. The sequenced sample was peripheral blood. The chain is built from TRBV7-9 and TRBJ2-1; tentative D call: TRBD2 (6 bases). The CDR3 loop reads CASSPGRGEQFF. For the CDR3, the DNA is TGTGCCAGCAGCCCGGGCCGGGGGGAGCAGTTCTTC. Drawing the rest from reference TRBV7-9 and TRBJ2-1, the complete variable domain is DTGVSQNPRHKITKRGQNVTFRCDPISEHNRLYWYRQTLGQGPEFLTYFQNEAQLEKSRLLSDRFSAERPKGSFSTLEIQRTEQGDSAMYLCASSPGRGEQFFGPGTRLTVL.